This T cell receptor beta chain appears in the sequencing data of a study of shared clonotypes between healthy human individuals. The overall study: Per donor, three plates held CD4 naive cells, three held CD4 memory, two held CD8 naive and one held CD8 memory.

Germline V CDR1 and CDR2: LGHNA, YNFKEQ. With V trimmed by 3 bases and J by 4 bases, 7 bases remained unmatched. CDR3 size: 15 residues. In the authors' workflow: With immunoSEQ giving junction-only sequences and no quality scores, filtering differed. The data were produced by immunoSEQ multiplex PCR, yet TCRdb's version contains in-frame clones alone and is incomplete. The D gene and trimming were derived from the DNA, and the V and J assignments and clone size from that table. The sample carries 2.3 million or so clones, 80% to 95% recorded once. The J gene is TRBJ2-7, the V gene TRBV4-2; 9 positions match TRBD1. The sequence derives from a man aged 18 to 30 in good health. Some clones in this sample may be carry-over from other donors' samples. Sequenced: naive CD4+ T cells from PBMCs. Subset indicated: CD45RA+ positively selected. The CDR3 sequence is CASSHGTGIGYEQYF. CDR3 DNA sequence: TGTGCCAGCAGCCACGGGACAGGGATTGGGTACGAGCAGTACTTC.